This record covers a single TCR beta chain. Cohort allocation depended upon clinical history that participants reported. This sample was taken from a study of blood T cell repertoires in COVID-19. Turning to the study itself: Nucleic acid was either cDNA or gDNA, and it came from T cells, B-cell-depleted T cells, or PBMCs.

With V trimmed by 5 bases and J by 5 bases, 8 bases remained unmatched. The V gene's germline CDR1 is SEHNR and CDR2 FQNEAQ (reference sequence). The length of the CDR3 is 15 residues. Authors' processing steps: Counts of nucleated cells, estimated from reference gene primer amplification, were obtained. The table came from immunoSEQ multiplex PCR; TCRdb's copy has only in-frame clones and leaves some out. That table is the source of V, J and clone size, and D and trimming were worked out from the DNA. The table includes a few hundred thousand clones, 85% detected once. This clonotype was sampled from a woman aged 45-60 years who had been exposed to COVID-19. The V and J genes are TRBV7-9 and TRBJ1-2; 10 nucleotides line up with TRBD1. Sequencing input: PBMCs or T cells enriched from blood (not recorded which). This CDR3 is CASSQTGGRGYGYTF. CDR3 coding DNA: TGTGCCAGCAGCCAGACAGGGGGCAGGGGGTATGGCTACACCTTC.